This T cell receptor (beta chain) was observed in a study of blood T cell repertoires in COVID-19. Generated by immunoSEQ multiplex PCR, the TCRdb table keeps only in-frame clones and is missing some. Of about 81,000 clones listed, around 80% are singletons. CDR1 is DFQATT and CDR2 is SNEGSKA in the germline V gene (reference sequence). The V and J ends lost 2 bases and 8 bases respectively, with 7 bases between them. The CDR3 contains 11 residues. The chain links TRBV20-1 to TRBJ1-3; D uncertain. This TCR was sampled from a man aged 55 to 70 with acute or convalescent COVID-19. The sample consisted of peripheral blood. This chain's CDR3 is CSARIEDTIYF. The CDR3 coding sequence is TGCAGTGCTAGAATCGAGGACACCATATATTTT.